This TCR beta chain was sequenced for a study of T cells after yellow fever vaccination. Only a few counts were recorded for this clonotype. Its antigen is unknown. Each CDR3 protein gets one entry after TCRdb re-called the 5' RACE reads with MiXCR. This table holds some 240,000 distinct CDR3 sequences, 3.2% found once. CDR3 length: 13 residues. Trimming pared 2 bases from V and 5 bases from J, leaving 9 bases between. In germline, CDR1 is LGHDT, CDR2 YNNKEL (reference sequence). Study results and limitations: Most clones from primary vaccination were detected again post-booster (about 95% CD4, 70% to 90% CD8).

The sample was CD4+ T cells sorted from PBMCs, taken 10 days after the yellow fever booster vaccination. The origin of this receptor is a man in his late teens or twenties who received the YFV17D yellow fever vaccine. The rearrangement joins TRBV3-1 to TRBJ2-5, with D unclear. CDR3 loop: CASSQRFLETQYF. The CDR3 DNA reads as TGTGCCAGCAGCCAACGGTTTCTCGAGACCCAGTACTTC.